This T cell receptor beta chain is from a study of molecular identifiers for immune sequencing clone quantification (dated by TCRdb to between 2017 and 2018). Looking at the study overall: For a replicate experiment, the RNA from either 20,000 or 100,000 naive CD8 T cells was divided into five aliquots, and four of those aliquots went on to sequencing. This methods study benchmarked molecular-identifier clustering-based TCR repertoire sequencing (MIDCIRS) and TCR RNA copy counting, using CD8 T cells to do so. What the study reported, not specific to this receptor: When barcode sub-clustering was omitted, TCR diversity was inflated by chimeric consensus sequences, with chimeras reaching as high as 47%. Modeling estimated around 3.2 recovered TCR RNA copies per cell, compared with about 10 by digital PCR, which implies roughly 30% capture efficiency. A single cell's worth of spiked-in Jurkat TCR RNA was reported detectable even among around 970,000 naive CD8 T cells. Clones above 20 RNA copies held over 98% of molecules in CMV-specific effector cells but under 1% in naive cells. Spiked-in Jurkat TCR RNA (about 10 copies' worth), which is not part of the donor repertoire, was contained in the naive libraries. Highly expanded clone sizes could be underestimated if identical TCR molecules share a barcode.

Libraries of naive CD8 T cells were built from anywhere between about 20,000 and 1,000,000 sorted cells, with 10%, 30% or 50% of the purified RNA used. Naive CD8 T cells were FACS-sorted as CD8+CD4-CCR7+CD45RA+ on a BD FACSAria II into RLT Plus buffer. To test detection sensitivity, Jurkat RNA equivalent to approximately nine TCR copies was spiked into samples of about 18,000-1,000,000 naive CD8 T cells. Enrichment of CD8 T cells was performed with RosetteSep CD8+ T Cell Enrichment Cocktail and Ficoll-Paque, after which ACK red cell lysis was carried out. A remark on this clonotype: Its antigen has not been determined. Base-call qualities are not available, and no considerably larger clone is one nucleotide away.

The library was prepared using PCR. Instrument on record: NextSeq 500. Bulk TCR libraries were prepared as previously described, using TCR primers listed in Table S5. Purification of total RNA was performed with the Qiagen AllPrep DNA/RNA kit. Reads from multiple sequencing runs of the same library were pooled before analysis. The source study handled its data this way. Reads were retained only if their TCR constant sequence matched exactly, and those retained reads were trimmed to 150 nt and grouped according to their 12-nt molecular barcodes. Within each barcode group, reads were sub-clustered at a 15% Levenshtein threshold, and quality-weighted consensus sequences were built per RNA molecule. Non-functional sequences were excluded, and lower-count sequences lying one edit away from another sequence were also excluded. On the basis of fitting two negative binomial distributions, barcode sub-clusters with fewer than 20% of the maximum read count were discarded. TCRdb passed the public sequencing reads through fastp at Q25 and MiXCR, retaining productive beta sequences. Rows with one shared CDR3 protein collapse into an entry with the most common genes and DNA. The V and J calls were not made by the authors but by TCRdb's processing. The sample table contains about half a million distinct CDR3 sequences; only one count was recorded for about a quarter of them. The ten largest clones take up over 0.6% of the sample.

Trimmed from V: 6 bases; trimmed from J: 4 bases; junction bases lacking a gene match: 12. The CDR3 covers 16 residues, taking in both the cysteine and the phenylalanine. Only CDR3 DNA is held: 48 bases, read in frame from base 1. The germline V gene sets CDR1 to MNHEY and CDR2 to SVGAGI. The specimen sequenced was naive CD8+ T cells from blood, with Jurkat cell RNA spiked in. Read against the paper, the sample's cell subset or site label means: FACS-sorted CD8+CD4-CCR7+CD45RA+ naive T cells. The chain is assembled from TRBV6-5 and TRBJ2-7, and 10 junction bases match TRBD1. The TCR originated in a human donor in good health. Some libraries in this study had Jurkat cell RNA spiked in. The nucleotide sequence is TGTGCCAGCAGAGATTCGACGGGACAGGGGTTATACGAGCAGTACTTC. Its protein is CASRDSTGQGLYEQYF.